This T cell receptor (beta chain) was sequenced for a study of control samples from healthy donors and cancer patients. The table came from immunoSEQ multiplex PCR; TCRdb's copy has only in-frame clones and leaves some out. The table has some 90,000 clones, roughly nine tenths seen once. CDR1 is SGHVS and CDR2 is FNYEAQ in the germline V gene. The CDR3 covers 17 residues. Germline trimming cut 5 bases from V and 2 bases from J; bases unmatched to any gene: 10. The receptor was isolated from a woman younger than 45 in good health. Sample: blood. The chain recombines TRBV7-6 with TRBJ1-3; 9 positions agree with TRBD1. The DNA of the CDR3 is TGTGCCAGCAGCAGCGACCGGGGGACAGGGCCTGGAAACACCATATATTTT. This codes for CASSSDRGTGPGNTIYF.